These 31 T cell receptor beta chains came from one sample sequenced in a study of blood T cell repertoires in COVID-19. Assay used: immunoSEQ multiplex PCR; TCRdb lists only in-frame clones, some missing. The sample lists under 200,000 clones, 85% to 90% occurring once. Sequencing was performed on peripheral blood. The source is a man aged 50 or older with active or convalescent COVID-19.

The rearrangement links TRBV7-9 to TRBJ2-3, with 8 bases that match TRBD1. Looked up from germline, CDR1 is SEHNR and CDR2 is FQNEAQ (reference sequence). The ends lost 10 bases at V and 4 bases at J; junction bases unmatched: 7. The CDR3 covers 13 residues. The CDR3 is CAITGGEADTQYF. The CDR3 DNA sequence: TGTGCCATCACAGGGGGAGAAGCAGATACGCAGTATTTT.

In DNA, the CDR3 is TGCGCCAGCCCTGCCAGCTACGAGCAGTACTTC. Translating gives CASPASYEQYF. J is TRBJ2-7 and V is TRBV10-1; no clear D. The CDR3 totals 11 residues. Trimming took 8 bases from V and 3 from J, leaving 8 bases between them. Germline CDR1 and CDR2: WNHNN and SYGVQD (reference sequence).

The CDR3 spells CASSDRGTDNYGYTF. As DNA, the CDR3 is TGTGCCAGCTCAGATCGTGGGACAGATAACTATGGCTACACCTTC. The J gene is TRBJ1-2, the V gene TRBV18, with 7 bases that match TRBD1. Germline CDR1 and CDR2: KGHSH and LQKENI. V shed 5 bases, J shed 1 base, and the junction held 7 bases outside the gene matches. The CDR3 runs 15 residues.

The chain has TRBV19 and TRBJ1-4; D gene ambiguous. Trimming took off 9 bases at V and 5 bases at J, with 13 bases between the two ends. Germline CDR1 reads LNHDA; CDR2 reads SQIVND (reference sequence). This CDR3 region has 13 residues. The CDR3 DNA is TGTGCCAGCAATCGGGTTTCGAATGAAAAACTGTTTTTT. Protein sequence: CASNRVSNEKLFF.

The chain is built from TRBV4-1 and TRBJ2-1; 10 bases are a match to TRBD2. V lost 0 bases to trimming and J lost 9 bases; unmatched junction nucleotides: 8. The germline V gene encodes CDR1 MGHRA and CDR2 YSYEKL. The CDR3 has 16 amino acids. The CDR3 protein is CASSQEPSGRLGEQFF. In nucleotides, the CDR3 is TGCGCCAGCAGCCAAGAGCCTAGCGGGAGATTAGGTGAGCAGTTCTTC.

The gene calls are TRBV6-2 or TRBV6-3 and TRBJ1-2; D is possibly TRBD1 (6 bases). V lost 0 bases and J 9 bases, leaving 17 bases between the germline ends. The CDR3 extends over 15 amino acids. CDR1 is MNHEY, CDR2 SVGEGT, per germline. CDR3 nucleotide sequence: TGTGCCAGCAGTTACTCGAGGGGACAAGGTGGTAGCTACACCTTC. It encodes CASSYSRGQGGSYTF.

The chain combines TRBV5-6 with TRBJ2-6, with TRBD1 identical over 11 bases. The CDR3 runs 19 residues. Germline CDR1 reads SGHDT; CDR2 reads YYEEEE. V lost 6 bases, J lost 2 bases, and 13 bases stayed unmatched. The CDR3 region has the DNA TGTGCCAGCAACGTCATCGGGACAGGGGGACTTACTGGGGCCAACGTCCTGACTTTC. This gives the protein CASNVIGTGGLTGANVLTF.

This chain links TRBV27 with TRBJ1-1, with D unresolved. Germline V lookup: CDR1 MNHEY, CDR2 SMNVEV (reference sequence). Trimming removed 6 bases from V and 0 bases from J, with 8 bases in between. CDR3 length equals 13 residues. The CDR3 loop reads CASSTYVNTEAFF. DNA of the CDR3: TGTGCCAGCAGCACATATGTGAACACTGAAGCTTTCTTT.

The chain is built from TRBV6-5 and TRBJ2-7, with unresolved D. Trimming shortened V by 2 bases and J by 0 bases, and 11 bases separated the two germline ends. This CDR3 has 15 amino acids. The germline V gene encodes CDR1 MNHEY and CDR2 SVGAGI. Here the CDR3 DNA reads TGTGCCAGCAGTTACACGAACGCCTACTCCTACGAGCAGTACTTC. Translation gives CASSYTNAYSYEQYF.

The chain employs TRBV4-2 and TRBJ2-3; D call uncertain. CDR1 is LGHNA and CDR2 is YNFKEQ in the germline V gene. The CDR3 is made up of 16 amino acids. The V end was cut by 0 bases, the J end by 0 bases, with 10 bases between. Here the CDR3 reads CASSQDRHSSTDTQYF. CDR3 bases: TGTGCCAGCAGCCAAGATAGACATTCTAGCACAGATACGCAGTATTTT.

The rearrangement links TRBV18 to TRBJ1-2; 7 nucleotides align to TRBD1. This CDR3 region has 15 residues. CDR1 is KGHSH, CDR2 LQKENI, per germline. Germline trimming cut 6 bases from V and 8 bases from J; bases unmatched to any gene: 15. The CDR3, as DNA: TGTGCCAGCTCCCTCGCGACAGGGATTGAGGAAGGCTACACCTTC. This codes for CASSLATGIEEGYTF.

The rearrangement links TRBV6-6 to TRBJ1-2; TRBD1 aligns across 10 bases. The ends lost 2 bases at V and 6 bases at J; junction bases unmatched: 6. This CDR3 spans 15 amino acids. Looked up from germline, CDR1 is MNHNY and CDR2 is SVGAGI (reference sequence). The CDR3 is CASSYTTGTGDGYTF. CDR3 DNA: TGTGCCAGCAGTTACACCACCGGGACAGGGGATGGCTACACCTTC.

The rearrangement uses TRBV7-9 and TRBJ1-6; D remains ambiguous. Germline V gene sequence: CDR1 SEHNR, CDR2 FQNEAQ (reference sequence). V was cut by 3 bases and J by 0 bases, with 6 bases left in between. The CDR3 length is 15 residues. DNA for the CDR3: TGTGCCAGCAGCTTTTATAGCTCCTATAATTCACCCCTCCACTTT. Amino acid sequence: CASSFYSSYNSPLHF.

CDR3 DNA sequence: TGTGCCAGTAGTACGAGAAACAGGGGTCTCGACACTGAAGCTTTCTTT. This codes for CASSTRNRGLDTEAFF. The gene calls are TRBV19 and TRBJ1-1; 7 nucleotides match TRBD1. The CDR3 loop spans 16 amino acids. The J segment lost 3 bases and the V segment lost 4 bases, leaving 11 bases of the junction unmatched. CDR1 is LNHDA, CDR2 SQIVND, per germline (reference sequence). The variable domain in full, with the rest retrieved from reference TRBV19 and TRBJ1-1, is DGGITQSPKYLFRKEGQNVTLSCEQNLNHDAMYWYRQDPGQGLRLIYYSQIVNDFQKGDIAEGYSVSREKKESFPLTVTSAQKNPTAFYLCASSTRNRGLDTEAFFGQGTRLTVV.

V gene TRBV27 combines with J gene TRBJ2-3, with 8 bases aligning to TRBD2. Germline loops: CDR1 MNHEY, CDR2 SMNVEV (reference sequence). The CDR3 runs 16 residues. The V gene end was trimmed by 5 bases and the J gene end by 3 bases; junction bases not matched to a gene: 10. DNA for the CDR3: TGTGCCAGCAGTGCCTCCGGGACTAGGGTTACAGATACGCAGTATTTT. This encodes CASSASGTRVTDTQYF.

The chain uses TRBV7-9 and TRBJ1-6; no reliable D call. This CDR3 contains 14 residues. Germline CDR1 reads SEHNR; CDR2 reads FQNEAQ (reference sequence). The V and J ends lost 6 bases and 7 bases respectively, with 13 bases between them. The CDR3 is CASRFTTSNSPLHF. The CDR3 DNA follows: TGTGCCAGCAGATTTACGACATCAAATTCACCCCTCCACTTT.

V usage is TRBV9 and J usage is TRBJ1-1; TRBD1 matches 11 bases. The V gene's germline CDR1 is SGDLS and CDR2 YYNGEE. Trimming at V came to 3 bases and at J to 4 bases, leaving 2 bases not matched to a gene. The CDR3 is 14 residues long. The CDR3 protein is CASSAGTGGTEAFF. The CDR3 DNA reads TGTGCCAGCAGCGCCGGGACAGGGGGCACTGAAGCTTTCTTT. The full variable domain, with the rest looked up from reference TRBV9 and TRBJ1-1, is DSGVTQTPKHLITATGQRVTLRCSPRSGDLSVYWYQQSLDQGLQFLIQYYNGEERAKGNILERFSAQQFPDLHSELNLSSLELGDSALYFCASSAGTGGTEAFFGQGTRLTVV.

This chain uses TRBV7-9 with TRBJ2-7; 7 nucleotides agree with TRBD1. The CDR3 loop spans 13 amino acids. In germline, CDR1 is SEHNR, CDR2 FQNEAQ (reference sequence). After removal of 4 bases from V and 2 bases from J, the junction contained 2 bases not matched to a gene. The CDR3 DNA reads TGTGCCAGCAGCTGGACAGGTGCCTACGAGCAGTACTTC. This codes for CASSWTGAYEQYF.

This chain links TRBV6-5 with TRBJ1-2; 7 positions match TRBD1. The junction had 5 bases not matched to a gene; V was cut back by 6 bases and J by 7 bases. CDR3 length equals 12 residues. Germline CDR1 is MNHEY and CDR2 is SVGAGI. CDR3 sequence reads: CASRTGSGGYTF. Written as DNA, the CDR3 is TGTGCCAGCAGGACAGGGTCGGGTGGCTACACCTTC.

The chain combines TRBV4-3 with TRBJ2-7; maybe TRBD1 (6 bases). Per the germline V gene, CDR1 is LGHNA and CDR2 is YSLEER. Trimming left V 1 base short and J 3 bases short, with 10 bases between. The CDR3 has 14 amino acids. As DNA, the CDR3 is TGCGCCAGCAGCCAAGGTCTCAGGGGCTACGAGCAGTACTTC. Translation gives CASSQGLRGYEQYF.

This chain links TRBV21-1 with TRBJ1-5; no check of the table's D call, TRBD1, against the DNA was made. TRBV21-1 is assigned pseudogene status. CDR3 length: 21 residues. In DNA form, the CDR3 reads TGTGCCAGCAGCAAAGGACAAATGATCCACACAACTCATTATAGCAATCAGCCCCAGCATTTT. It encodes CASSKGQMIHTTHYSNQPQHF.

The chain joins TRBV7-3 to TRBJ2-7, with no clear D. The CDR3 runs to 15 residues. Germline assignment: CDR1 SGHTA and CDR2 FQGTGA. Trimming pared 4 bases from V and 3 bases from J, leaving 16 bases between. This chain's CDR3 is CASSSYSGRNYEQYF. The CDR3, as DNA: TGTGCCAGCAGCTCCTACAGTGGGCGAAACTACGAGCAGTACTTC.

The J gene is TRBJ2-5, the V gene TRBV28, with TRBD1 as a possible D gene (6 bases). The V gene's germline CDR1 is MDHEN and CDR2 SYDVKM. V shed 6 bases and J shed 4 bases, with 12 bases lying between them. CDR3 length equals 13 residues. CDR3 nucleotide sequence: TGTGCCAGCAGCACAGGGTTAGGAGAGACCCAGTACTTC. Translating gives CASSTGLGETQYF. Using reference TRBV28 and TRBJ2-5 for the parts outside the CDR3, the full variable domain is DVKVTQSSRYLVKRTGEKVFLECVQDMDHENMFWYRQDPGLGLRLIYFSYDVKMKEKGDIPEGYSVSREKKERFSLILESASTNQTSMYLCASSTGLGETQYFGPGTRLLVL.

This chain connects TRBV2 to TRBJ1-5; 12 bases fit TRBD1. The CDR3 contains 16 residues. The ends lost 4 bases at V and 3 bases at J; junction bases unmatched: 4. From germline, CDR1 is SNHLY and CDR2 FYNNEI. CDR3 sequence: CASSGGTGGFNQPQHF. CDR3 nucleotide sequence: TGTGCCAGCAGTGGTGGGACAGGGGGCTTCAATCAGCCCCAGCATTTT. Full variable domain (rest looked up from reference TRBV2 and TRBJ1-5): EPEVTQTPSHQVTQMGQEVILRCVPISNHLYFYWYRQILGQKVEFLVSFYNNEISEKSEIFDDQFSVERPDGSNFTLKIRSTKLEDSAMYFCASSGGTGGFNQPQHFGDGTRLSIL.

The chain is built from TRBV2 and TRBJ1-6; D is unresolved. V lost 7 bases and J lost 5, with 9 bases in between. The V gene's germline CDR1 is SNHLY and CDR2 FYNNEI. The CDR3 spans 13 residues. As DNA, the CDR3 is TGTGCCAGCAAGATCGGTAATAATTCACCCCTCCACTTT. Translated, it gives CASKIGNNSPLHF.

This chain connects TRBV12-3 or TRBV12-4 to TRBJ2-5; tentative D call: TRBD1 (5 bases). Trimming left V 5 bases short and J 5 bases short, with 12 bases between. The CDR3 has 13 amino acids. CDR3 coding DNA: TGTGCCAGCAGTCGATGGGGCCCGGAGACCCAGTACTTC. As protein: CASSRWGPETQYF.

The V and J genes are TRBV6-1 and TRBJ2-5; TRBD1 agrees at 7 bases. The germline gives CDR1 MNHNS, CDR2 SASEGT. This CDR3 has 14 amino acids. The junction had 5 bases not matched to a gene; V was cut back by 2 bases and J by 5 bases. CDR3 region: CASSEISRGETQYF. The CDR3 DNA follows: TGTGCCAGCAGTGAAATTTCCAGGGGGGAGACCCAGTACTTC.

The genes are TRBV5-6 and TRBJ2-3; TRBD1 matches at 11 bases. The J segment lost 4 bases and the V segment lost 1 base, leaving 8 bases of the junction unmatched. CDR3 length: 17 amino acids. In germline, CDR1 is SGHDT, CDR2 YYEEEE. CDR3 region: CASSLIGQGALADTQYF. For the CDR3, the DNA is TGTGCCAGCAGCTTGATAGGACAGGGGGCGTTAGCAGATACGCAGTATTTT.

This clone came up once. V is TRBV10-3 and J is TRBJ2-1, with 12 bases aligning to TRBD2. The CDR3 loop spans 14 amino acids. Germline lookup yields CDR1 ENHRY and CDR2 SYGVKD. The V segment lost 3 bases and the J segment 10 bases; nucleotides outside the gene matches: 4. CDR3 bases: TGTGCCATCAGTGATAGGACTAGCGGGACAGAGCAGTTCTTC. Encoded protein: CAISDRTSGTEQFF.

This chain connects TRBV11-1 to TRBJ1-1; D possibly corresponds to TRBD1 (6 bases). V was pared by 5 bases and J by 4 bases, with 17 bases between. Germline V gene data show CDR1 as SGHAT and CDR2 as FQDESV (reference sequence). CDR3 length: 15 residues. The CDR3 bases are TGTGCCAGCAGCCCCCGGGACATCGTGCGCACTGAAGCTTTCTTT. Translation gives CASSPRDIVRTEAFF.

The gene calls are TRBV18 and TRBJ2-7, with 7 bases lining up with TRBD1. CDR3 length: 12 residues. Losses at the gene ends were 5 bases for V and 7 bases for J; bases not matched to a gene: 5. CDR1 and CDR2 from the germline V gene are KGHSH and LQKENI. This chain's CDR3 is CASSADRWEQYF. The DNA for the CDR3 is TGTGCCAGCTCAGCGGACAGGTGGGAGCAGTACTTC. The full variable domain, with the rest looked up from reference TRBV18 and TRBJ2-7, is NAGVMQNPRHLVRRRGQEARLRCSPMKGHSHVYWYRQLPEEGLKFMVYLQKENIIDESGMPKERFSAEFPKEGPSILRIQQVVRGDSAAYFCASSADRWEQYFGPGTRLTVT.